This TCR beta chain was sequenced in a study of T cell responses to AZD1222 COVID-19 vaccine. Produced via immunoSEQ multiplex PCR; TCRdb's table is partial and in-frame only. The data contain 120,000 to 150,000 clones, about 91% of them singletons. A single count supports this clone. Its specificity is not known. Study results and caveats: Donor demographics were predominantly white British with a female majority; clonal diversity may be underestimated. Researchers took repertoire samples only after the peak T cell response had come. Among AZD1222 vaccinees, only 5 or 6 were seropositive at baseline.

V shed 6 bases, J shed 3 bases, and the junction held 5 bases outside the gene matches. The CDR3 totals 14 residues. CDR1 is MNHEY and CDR2 is SVGAGI in the germline V gene. The V gene is TRBV6-5, the J gene TRBJ1-5, with 7 nucleotides matching TRBD1. The input for sequencing was peripheral blood, taken on day 0 of AZD1222 vaccination. This TCR came from an adult in good health. The CDR3 sequence: CASSRTGYNQPQHF. The CDR3, as DNA: TGTGCCAGCAGCCGGACAGGTTACAATCAGCCCCAGCATTTT.